The present TCR beta chain was sequenced within a study of T cells in Graves' hyperthyroidism and ophthalmopathy. Study context: Peripheral blood draws took place at initial diagnosis, ahead of any treatment.

Per the germline V gene, CDR1 is MDHEN and CDR2 is SYDVKM. With 6 bases removed from V and 5 bases from J, the gap between germline ends came to 14 bases. The CDR3 covers 13 residues. Amplification targeted TCR beta CDR3 regions from RNA transcripts. In the first-round RT-PCR of the TCR CDR3, the HTBI primer set was used. TCRdb re-called the multiplex PCR reads with MiXCR, one entry per CDR3 protein. Seen here are hundreds of thousands of distinct CDR3 sequences, roughly an eighth observed once, and the top ten hold over 8.5%. The study left out patients who had uncontrolled infection, other autoimmune disease, pregnancy or lactation. The sample holds many counts of this clonotype.

Sequenced material: blood. The TCR originated in a woman younger than 35 with Graves' hyperthyroidism. The chain has TRBV28 and TRBJ2-7; tentative D call: TRBD2 (5 bases). The CDR3 here is CASSPEGVDEQYF. The CDR3 nucleotides read TGTGCCAGCAGCCCCGAGGGCGTAGACGAGCAGTACTTC. Full variable domain (rest looked up from reference TRBV28 and TRBJ2-7): DVKVTQSSRYLVKRTGEKVFLECVQDMDHENMFWYRQDPGLGLRLIYFSYDVKMKEKGDIPEGYSVSREKKERFSLILESASTNQTSMYLCASSPEGVDEQYFGPGTRLTVT.